What follows are 28 T cell receptor beta chains derived from one specimen sequenced in a study of blood T cell repertoires in COVID-19. Only in-frame clones appear in the TCRdb table, and some are missing; sequencing was by immunoSEQ multiplex PCR. Of around 330,000 clones in the sample, around 90% are singletons; the top ten hold 4% to 6%. Sequenced sample: PBMCs or T cells enriched from blood (not recorded which). The receptors come from a man aged 60-69 years who had recovered from COVID-19.

The V gene is TRBV27, the J gene TRBJ2-5, with a weak D call TRBD1 (5 bases). This CDR3 is built from 17 residues. Germline CDR1 reads MNHEY; CDR2 reads SMNVEV (reference sequence). The ends were cut back, 5 bases at V and 0 bases at J, with 19 bases in the middle. The CDR3: CASSLYRTRGDQETQYF. The CDR3 DNA follows: TGTGCCAGCAGTCTATACCGGACAAGGGGTGACCAAGAGACCCAGTACTTC.

J is TRBJ1-1 and V is TRBV7-9; D uncertain. V dropped 4 bases and J dropped 2 bases, with 5 bases sitting between them. The CDR3 sequence is 12 residues long. In germline, CDR1 is SEHNR, CDR2 FQNEAQ (reference sequence). CDR3 sequence: CASSWANTEAFF. In DNA, the CDR3 is TGTGCCAGCAGCTGGGCCAACACTGAAGCTTTCTTT.

The chain employs TRBV5-4 and TRBJ2-7; D may be TRBD2 (5 bases). The CDR3 is 16 residues long. Germline V gene lookup returns CDR1 SGHNT and CDR2 YYREEE (reference sequence). V was shortened by 3 bases and J by 3 bases, with 19 bases between the two germline ends. The CDR3 sequence: CASSSSLGRDIYEQYF. CDR3 coding DNA: TGTGCCAGCAGCTCTTCCCTTGGACGGGATATCTACGAGCAGTACTTC.

The chain joins TRBV7-2 to TRBJ2-3; 8 nucleotides line up with TRBD2. With V trimmed by 0 bases and J by 10 bases, 12 bases remained unmatched. This CDR3 has 16 residues. Germline V lookup: CDR1 SGHTA, CDR2 FQGNSA. As DNA, the CDR3 is TGTGCCAGCAGCTTAGCGCTCGGACTAGCCCCCCGACCGCAGTATTTT. As protein: CASSLALGLAPRPQYF.

The rearrangement uses TRBV7-3 and TRBJ2-6; 9 nucleotides align to TRBD1. Trimming cost V 4 bases and J 3 bases; bases outside gene matches: 10. CDR1 and CDR2 from the germline V gene are SGHTA and FQGTGA. The CDR3 has 18 amino acids. The CDR3 bases are TGTGCCAGCAGCTCAAGGGGACAGGGTCTAGGTGGGGCCAACGTCCTGACTTTC. This codes for CASSSRGQGLGGANVLTF.

The chain links TRBV3-1 (or the pseudogene TRBV3-2) to TRBJ1-2; perhaps TRBD1 as D (6 bases). CDR3 length: 16 residues. Trimming removed 0 bases at V and 5 bases at J, with 16 bases between. Germline values: CDR1 LGHDT, CDR2 YNNKEL (reference sequence). CDR3 protein: CASSQDGITGKYGYTF. The CDR3 bases are TGTGCCAGCAGCCAAGATGGTATCACAGGGAAATATGGCTACACCTTC.

As for this clone: Other DNA sequences in this specimen translate into the identical CDR3. J is TRBJ2-5 and V is TRBV5-1; 7 bases line up with TRBD1. The germline CDR1 and CDR2 sequences are SGHRS and YFSETQ. The junction had 2 bases not matched to a gene; V was cut back by 2 bases and J by 4 bases. The CDR3 totals 13 residues. The CDR3 DNA reads TGCGCCAGCAGCTTAGGGGGCGGAGAGACCCAGTACTTC. Translated, it gives CASSLGGGETQYF.

The count of this clone is one. The V gene is TRBV6-5, the J gene TRBJ1-2; D not resolved. Looked up from germline, CDR1 is MNHEY and CDR2 is SVGAGI. The V end was cut by 4 bases, the J end by 6 bases, with 15 bases between. The CDR3 is 14 amino acids. As DNA, the CDR3 is TGTGCCAGCAGTTCGGCCGACACAGAGCATGGCTACACCTTC. Protein product: CASSSADTEHGYTF.

The rearrangement uses TRBV7-2 and TRBJ2-3; a possible D gene is TRBD2 (6 bases). This CDR3 comprises 15 residues. The V gene lost 7 bases and the J gene lost 8 bases, with 22 bases spanning the gap. Germline CDR1 SGHTA, CDR2 FQGNSA. The CDR3 sequence is CASIRNVAALSTQYF. In nucleotides, the CDR3 is TGTGCCAGCATCAGAAACGTAGCGGCCCTCAGTACGCAGTATTTT.

V usage is TRBV27 and J usage is TRBJ2-4; 9 positions agree with TRBD1. The V segment lost 5 bases and the J segment 6 bases; nucleotides outside the gene matches: 11. The CDR3 loop spans 16 amino acids. In germline, CDR1 is MNHEY, CDR2 SMNVEV (reference sequence). CDR3: CASSPRGQGKGNIQYF. CDR3 sequence (DNA): TGTGCCAGCAGTCCGAGAGGACAGGGGAAGGGAAACATTCAGTACTTC.

V usage is TRBV5-5 and J usage is TRBJ1-1, with 7 bases matching TRBD1. Germline CDR1 reads SGHKS; CDR2 reads YYEKEE (reference sequence). The CDR3 has 14 amino acids. With 4 bases clipped from V and 4 bases from J, the junction kept 7 bases outside the gene matches. The CDR3 spells CASSGDRVTTEAFF. The CDR3 coding sequence is TGTGCCAGCAGCGGTGACAGGGTGACCACTGAAGCTTTCTTT.

This sequence joins TRBV23-1 and TRBJ1-4; D may be TRBD1 (5 bases). TRBV23-1 belongs to the ORF category, with a function that is uncertain. Deletions cut 0 bases from V and 7 bases from J, with 12 bases between. CDR3 length equals 15 residues. The CDR3 spells CASSQSSGGGEKLFF. In nucleotides, the CDR3 is TGCGCCAGCAGTCAATCCAGCGGGGGTGGTGAAAAACTGTTTTTT.

The chain links TRBV7-3 to TRBJ1-1; 10 nucleotides agree with TRBD1. CDR1 is SGHTA, CDR2 FQGTGA, per germline. The CDR3 extends over 14 amino acids. V lost 6 bases, J lost 8 bases, and 9 bases stayed unmatched. CDR3 DNA: TGTGCCAGCAGGAACGGACAGGGGGGAGGAGAAGCTTTCTTT. Its translation is CASRNGQGGGEAFF.

This chain links TRBV6-5 with TRBJ2-7; 10 bases are shared with TRBD2. The CDR3 is 14 residues long. The V and J ends lost 0 bases and 4 bases, in that order; junction bases with no gene match: 0. Germline V CDR1 and CDR2: MNHEY, SVGAGI. The CDR3 is CASSYSLAGYEQYF. DNA for the CDR3: TGTGCCAGCAGTTACTCACTAGCGGGGTACGAGCAGTACTTC.

This clone has just a few counts. This CDR3 is CASLAGLDEQFF. CDR3 nucleotide sequence: TGTGCCAGTCTGGCAGGATTGGATGAGCAGTTCTTC. V and J are TRBV5-5 and TRBJ2-1; D call uncertain. The germline V gene encodes CDR1 SGHKS and CDR2 YYEKEE (reference sequence). This CDR3 is 12 amino acids long. Trimming took off 8 bases at V and 8 bases at J, with 14 bases between the two ends.

The V call is TRBV19, the J call TRBJ2-6, with a tentative D call TRBD1 (6 bases). This CDR3 contains 16 residues. V shed 1 base and J shed 2 bases, with 9 bases lying between them. The germline CDR1 and CDR2 sequences are LNHDA and SQIVND (reference sequence). The CDR3 sequence is CASSIVGTTGANVLTF. The CDR3 region has the DNA TGTGCCAGTAGTATAGTAGGGACAACTGGGGCCAACGTCCTGACTTTC. The whole variable domain, remainder taken from reference TRBV19 and TRBJ2-6, is DGGITQSPKYLFRKEGQNVTLSCEQNLNHDAMYWYRQDPGQGLRLIYYSQIVNDFQKGDIAEGYSVSREKKESFPLTVTSAQKNPTAFYLCASSIVGTTGANVLTFGAGSRLTVL.

The chain couples TRBV4-2 to TRBJ2-7; 12 bases match TRBD2. Germline trimming cut 4 bases from V and 5 bases from J; bases unmatched to any gene: 12. Germline V gene lookup returns CDR1 LGHNA and CDR2 YNFKEQ. The CDR3 is 17 amino acids. CDR3 sequence reads: CASSLRTSGDYNHEQYF. The CDR3 coding sequence is TGTGCCAGCAGCCTCCGGACTAGCGGGGACTATAATCACGAGCAGTACTTC.

The chain links TRBV5-1 to TRBJ2-7, with 11 bases aligning to TRBD1. The CDR3 has 14 amino acids. The ends lost 4 bases at V and 11 bases at J; junction bases unmatched: 11. Germline lookup yields CDR1 SGHRS and CDR2 YFSETQ. This chain's CDR3 is CASSTGTGGKEEYF. For the CDR3, the DNA is TGCGCCAGCAGCACCGGGACAGGGGGAAAGGAGGAGTACTTC. Full variable domain (missing parts from reference TRBV5-1 and TRBJ2-7): KAGVTQTPRYLIKTRGQQVTLSCSPISGHRSVSWYQQTPGQGLQFLFEYFSETQRNKGNFPGRFSGRQFSNSRSEMNVSTLELGDSALYLCASSTGTGGKEEYFGPGTRLTVT.

This rearrangement joins TRBV5-1 to TRBJ2-7; D is unclear. The CDR3 runs to 15 residues. The V end lost 1 base, the J end lost 2 bases, and 13 bases lay between the germline ends. Germline V lookup: CDR1 SGHRS, CDR2 YFSETQ. CDR3 protein: CASSLLDGPTYEQYF. CDR3 sequence (DNA): TGCGCCAGCAGCTTGCTAGACGGTCCAACCTACGAGCAGTACTTC.

This chain uses TRBV25-1 with TRBJ2-3; perhaps TRBD1 as D (6 bases). CDR1 and CDR2 (germline): MGHDK, SYGVNS. V was cut by 4 bases and J by 4 bases, with 9 bases left in between. The CDR3 sequence is 13 residues long. CDR3 loop: CASSGGRPDTQYF. The CDR3 nucleotides read TGTGCCAGCAGTGGGGGGCGTCCAGATACGCAGTATTTT.

The chain uses TRBV4-1 and TRBJ2-3, with D possibly being TRBD1 (8 bases). Looked up from germline, CDR1 is MGHRA and CDR2 is YSYEKL. Trimming removed 1 base from V and 0 bases from J, with 23 bases in between. This CDR3 contains 20 residues. The CDR3 is CASSQVYRGASGTSTDTQYF. The CDR3 DNA reads as TGCGCCAGCAGCCAAGTCTACAGGGGGGCTAGCGGCACTAGCACAGATACGCAGTATTTT.

This clone was detected only once. The rearrangement joins TRBV5-6 to TRBJ2-5, with TRBD1 matching over 8 bases. Germline CDR1 SGHDT, CDR2 YYEEEE. This CDR3 is built from 17 residues. V was clipped by 3 bases and J by 2 bases; unmatched bases: 12. For the CDR3, the DNA is TGTGCCAGCAGCTCACAGGGGGGCGCAGGGAGGCAAGAGACCCAGTACTTC. Translated, it gives CASSSQGGAGRQETQYF.

The sample holds one count of this clone. The chain is built from TRBV18 and TRBJ1-6; 11 nucleotides agree with TRBD1. This CDR3 is built from 16 residues. V was clipped by 2 bases and J by 12 bases; unmatched bases: 9. Germline V CDR1 and CDR2: KGHSH, LQKENI. CDR3 in DNA: TGTGCCAGCTCACCAGATGGACAGGGGGCGAGTAGACCCCTCCACTTT. Its translation is CASSPDGQGASRPLHF. Supplemented by reference TRBV18 and TRBJ1-6, the full variable domain reads NAGVMQNPRHLVRRRGQEARLRCSPMKGHSHVYWYRQLPEEGLKFMVYLQKENIIDESGMPKERFSAEFPKEGPSILRIQQVVRGDSAAYFCASSPDGQGASRPLHFGNGTRLTVT.

The V and J genes are TRBV28 and TRBJ2-7, with TRBD1 identical over 7 bases. J gave up 2 bases and V 5 bases, and 6 bases lay outside the gene matches. The germline CDR1 and CDR2 sequences are MDHEN and SYDVKM. The CDR3 spans 14 residues. CDR3 region: CASSPGQVPYEQYF. Written as DNA, the CDR3 is TGTGCCAGCAGTCCCGGACAGGTACCCTACGAGCAGTACTTC.

The genes are TRBV6-5 and TRBJ1-3; D unclear. This CDR3 comprises 15 residues. The germline CDR1 and CDR2 sequences are MNHEY and SVGAGI. The germline V and J ends were trimmed by 6 bases and 0 bases, with 12 bases remaining between them. The CDR3 loop is CASRTRRSSGNTIYF. Here the CDR3 DNA reads TGTGCCAGCAGAACTCGCCGGAGCTCTGGAAACACCATATATTTT.

This chain uses TRBV19 with TRBJ1-4; D remains unclear. The CDR3 sequence is 14 residues long. The germline V gene encodes CDR1 LNHDA and CDR2 SQIVND (reference sequence). V lost 5 bases, J lost 6 bases, and 13 bases lay in between. The CDR3 sequence is CASSPDWNDEKLFF. In DNA, the CDR3 is TGTGCCAGTAGTCCGGACTGGAACGATGAAAAACTGTTTTTT.

The chain links TRBV7-2 to TRBJ1-2, with TRBD1 matching over 8 bases. Germline CDR1 reads SGHTA; CDR2 reads FQGNSA. With 1 base clipped from V and 6 bases from J, the junction kept 7 bases outside the gene matches. This CDR3 spans 15 amino acids. The DNA for the CDR3 is TGTGCCAGCAGCTTAGGACAGGGGAGGATTCATGGCTACACCTTC. It encodes CASSLGQGRIHGYTF.

In DNA form, the CDR3 reads TGCAGCGTGGGACAGGGTAATACAGATACGCAGTATTTT. This encodes CSVGQGNTDTQYF. V and J are TRBV29-1 and TRBJ2-3; TRBD1 aligns across 9 bases. Trimming at V came to 6 bases and at J to 3 bases, leaving 4 bases not matched to a gene. The V gene's germline CDR1 is SQVTM and CDR2 ANQGSEA. This CDR3 spans 13 amino acids.